The entry below describes one T cell receptor (beta chain). The antigen is unknown. The entry originates in a study of OX40 agonist ivuxolimab in advanced cancers. For the study at large: At doses from 0.01 to 10 mg/kg, patients were given intravenous ivuxolimab every 2 weeks. Dose-escalation subjects each had hepatocellular carcinoma, melanoma, renal cell or head and neck cancer. Study-wide points: Low normalized T-cell clonal expansion was additionally recorded for some nonresponders. Mean expanded clone counts were higher in CD8+ than CD4+ T cells.

Method: immunoSEQ multiplex PCR; TCRdb's copy keeps in-frame clones and lacks some. The sample holds approximately 50,000 clones, 70% to 90% seen once. The CDR3 length is 16 residues. Trimming removed 0 bases at V and 3 bases at J, with 12 bases between. In germline, CDR1 is LGHNA, CDR2 YSLEER. The TCR was taken from an adult with an advanced solid tumor such as melanoma, head and neck, liver or kidney cancer. The input for sequencing was CD4+ or CD8+ T cells sorted from blood, taken in a trial of the OX40 agonist ivuxolimab. The chain uses TRBV4-3 and TRBJ2-1; D tentatively reads TRBD1 or TRBD2 (5 bases each). The CDR3 is CASSQEGTRGYNEQFF. The CDR3 DNA reads TGCGCCAGCAGCCAAGAGGGGACGAGGGGCTACAATGAGCAGTTCTTC.